Below, 4 T cell receptor beta chains from the same sample are listed, as sequenced in a study of shared clonotypes between healthy human individuals. The protocol was immunoSEQ multiplex PCR, while the TCRdb copy is restricted to in-frame clones and leaves out a portion. The sample shows 600,000 to 800,000 clones, just under 75% of them seen only once. What was sequenced was memory CD4+ T cells sorted from blood. Subset of the sample: CD45RA-negative fraction. The receptors originated from a woman younger than 45 in good health.

Worth noting for this clone: The sample carries other DNA sequences with the same CDR3. The rearrangement uses TRBV28 and TRBJ2-1; D possibly corresponds to TRBD2 (6 bases). V lost 6 bases to trimming and J lost 0 bases, with 15 bases between them. The germline V gene has CDR1 MDHEN and CDR2 SYDVKM. This CDR3 is 16 amino acids long. The CDR3 coding sequence is TGTGCCAGCAGCCTTGGAGGGGCTAGCTCCTACAATGAGCAGTTCTTC. Encoded protein: CASSLGGASSYNEQFF.

The rearrangement uses TRBV19 and TRBJ2-7; D is uncertain. Germline CDR1 and CDR2: LNHDA and SQIVND (reference sequence). The V and J ends lost 2 bases and 1 base respectively, with 12 bases between them. The CDR3 extends over 15 amino acids. Here the CDR3 reads CASSISAAGSYEQYF. CDR3 nucleotides: TGTGCCAGTAGTATATCGGCCGCAGGATCCTACGAGCAGTACTTC.

The genes are TRBV27 and TRBJ1-1; D gene unclear. The CDR3 runs 18 residues. The germline V gene has CDR1 MNHEY and CDR2 SMNVEV (reference sequence). V was cut by 2 bases and J by 1 base, with 20 bases left in between. CDR3 protein: CASSLGTGSMHSNTEAFF. In DNA, the CDR3 is TGTGCCAGCAGTTTAGGAACCGGTTCGATGCACTCGAACACTGAAGCTTTCTTT.

This chain joins TRBV10-3 and TRBJ2-7, with D unresolved. V was cut by 2 bases and J by 5 bases, with 19 bases left in between. CDR3 length: 16 residues. Germline V gene lookup returns CDR1 ENHRY and CDR2 SYGVKD. CDR3 sequence reads: CAISETVTYPFDEQYF. As DNA, the CDR3 is TGTGCCATCAGTGAGACCGTGACGTACCCCTTTGACGAGCAGTACTTC.